A single sample is the source of the 14 T cell receptor beta chains below, sequenced in a study of shared clonotypes between healthy human individuals. Assay: immunoSEQ multiplex PCR; the TCRdb copy retains only in-frame clones and omits some. The data contain about 470,000 clones, roughly 77% of them seen just once; the ten biggest clones take up over 10%. Sequenced: PBMCs. Receptors originate from a woman aged 40 to 50 in good health. Some clones in this sample may be carry-over from other donors' samples.

The V call is TRBV5-6, the J call TRBJ2-7; perhaps TRBD2 as D (5 bases). From germline, CDR1 is SGHDT and CDR2 YYEEEE. Between the trimmed V and J ends, which lost 6 bases and 7 bases, there was a span of 23 bases. The length of the CDR3 is 15 residues. CDR3 DNA sequence: TGTGCCAGCAAAAACCGGCCTAGTACCACTAGGGAGCAGTACTTC. The encoded protein is CASKNRPSTTREQYF.

Worth noting for this clone: Distinct nucleotide sequences in the sample also encode this CDR3. J is TRBJ1-1 and V is TRBV29-1; possible D gene TRBD1, 6 bases. The CDR3 spans 13 residues. CDR1 and CDR2 (germline): SQVTM, ANQGSEA. Trimming pared 2 bases from V and 4 bases from J, leaving 11 bases between. The CDR3 here is CSVEIGGGTEAFF. The CDR3 DNA sequence: TGCAGCGTTGAAATCGGGGGCGGCACTGAAGCTTTCTTT.

This clone was seen a few times. This chain connects TRBV5-1 to TRBJ2-7; TRBD1 matches 9 bases. Germline V gives CDR1 SGHRS, CDR2 YFSETQ. CDR3 length equals 16 residues. The junction had 12 bases not matched to a gene; V was cut back by 4 bases and J by 4 bases. The CDR3 spells CASSPRPGTGWYEQYF. The CDR3 nucleotides read TGCGCCAGCAGCCCCAGGCCGGGGACAGGGTGGTACGAGCAGTACTTC.

The rearrangement links TRBV6-5 to TRBJ2-2, with D perhaps matching TRBD2 (6 bases). CDR1 MNHEY and CDR2 SVGAGI come from the germline V gene. The CDR3 length is 16 residues. V lost 2 bases and J 6 bases, leaving 16 bases between the germline ends. For the CDR3, the DNA is TGTGCCAGCAGTTACGGATATAGCGGTAGCCCCGGGGAGCTGTTTTTT. It yields the protein CASSYGYSGSPGELFF.

This clone was recorded only once. V is TRBV7-2 and J is TRBJ2-7, with D possibly matching TRBD1 (6 bases). With 0 bases removed from V and 6 bases from J, the gap between germline ends came to 9 bases. Per germline, CDR1 SGHTA and CDR2 FQGNSA. There are 13 residues in the CDR3. CDR3 sequence: CASSLAGASEQYF. The CDR3 DNA is TGTGCCAGCAGCTTAGCGGGGGCGAGCGAGCAGTACTTC.

J is TRBJ2-1 and V is TRBV7-3; 7 positions match TRBD2. Germline trimming cut 5 bases from V and 4 bases from J; bases unmatched to any gene: 17. The CDR3 has 18 residues. Germline-derived CDR1 and CDR2 are SGHTA and FQGTGA. The CDR3 spells CASSPLAGEFEEYNEQFF. CDR3 in DNA: TGTGCCAGCAGCCCCTTGGCGGGAGAGTTCGAGGAATACAATGAGCAGTTCTTC. Complete variable domain (other parts from reference TRBV7-3 and TRBJ2-1): GAGVSQTPSNKVTEKGKYVELRCDPISGHTALYWYRQSLGQGPEFLIYFQGTGAADDSGLPNDRFFAVRPEGSVSTLKIQRTERGDSAVYLCASSPLAGEFEEYNEQFFGPGTRLTVL.

As DNA, the CDR3 is TGTGCCAGCTCTCCGGGGTCCAATCAGCCCCAGCATTTT. It is translated as CASSPGSNQPQHF. The V gene is TRBV6-4, the J gene TRBJ1-5; D gene uncertain. The CDR3 totals 13 residues. CDR1 and CDR2 (germline): MRHNA, SNTAGT. V was cut by 8 bases and J by 3 bases, with 11 bases left in between.

The rearrangement joins TRBV6-5 to TRBJ2-5; no reliable D call. The CDR3 loop spans 13 amino acids. With 8 bases removed from V and 5 bases from J, the gap between germline ends came to 15 bases. The germline CDR1 and CDR2 sequences are MNHEY and SVGAGI. The CDR3: CASQSTDRETQYF. The CDR3, as DNA: TGTGCCAGCCAATCTACTGACCGCGAGACCCAGTACTTC.

The rearrangement joins TRBV10-3 to TRBJ2-3, with TRBD2 matching 9 bases. Germline CDR1 is ENHRY and CDR2 is SYGVKD. The V and J ends lost 6 bases and 6 bases, in that order; junction bases with no gene match: 7. The CDR3 consists of 14 residues. CDR3 sequence: CAISLAGTVDTQYF. As DNA, the CDR3 is TGTGCCATCAGCCTAGCGGGGACTGTGGATACGCAGTATTTT.

The chain is built from TRBV19 and TRBJ1-1; perhaps TRBD1 as D (6 bases). Germline V lookup: CDR1 LNHDA, CDR2 SQIVND (reference sequence). The V and J ends lost 5 bases and 4 bases respectively, with 11 bases between them. The CDR3 is 13 amino acids. This chain's CDR3 is CASSVAGATEAFF. CDR3 sequence (DNA): TGTGCCAGTAGTGTCGCAGGGGCCACTGAAGCTTTCTTT.

The V call is TRBV19, the J call TRBJ2-3, with D perhaps matching TRBD1 (6 bases). Trimming removed 2 bases from V and 1 base from J, with 19 bases in between. CDR3 length equals 18 residues. The germline V gene has CDR1 LNHDA and CDR2 SQIVND (reference sequence). The CDR3 spells CASSIQGRGVLGTDTQYF. The CDR3 coding sequence is TGTGCCAGTAGTATACAGGGGAGAGGCGTCCTCGGCACAGATACGCAGTATTTT.

The CDR3 spells CASSPSATPRNEQFF. CDR3 DNA sequence: TGTGCCAGCAGCCCATCGGCGACCCCTCGGAATGAGCAGTTCTTC. The chain employs TRBV11-2 and TRBJ2-1; D not certain. The CDR3 covers 15 residues. Trimming took 5 bases from V and 7 from J, leaving 18 bases between them. CDR1 is SGHAT, CDR2 FQNNGV, per germline.

V and J are TRBV6-1 and TRBJ2-1; unclear D gene. V was shortened by 2 bases and J by 0 bases, with 8 bases between the two germline ends. CDR3 size: 15 residues. The germline CDR1 and CDR2 sequences are MNHNS and SASEGT. The CDR3 coding sequence is TGTGCCAGCAGTGAACTCGTGGGCTCCTACAATGAGCAGTTCTTC. Encoded protein: CASSELVGSYNEQFF.

The count of this clone is one. The chain couples TRBV30 to TRBJ1-2; D unclear. The CDR3 contains 11 residues. The germline CDR1 and CDR2 sequences are GTSNPN and SVGIG (reference sequence). Trimming took off 4 bases at V and 7 bases at J, with 10 bases between the two ends. This chain's CDR3 is CAWTAGSGYTF. CDR3 coding DNA: TGTGCCTGGACAGCAGGTTCTGGCTACACCTTC. The full variable domain, with the rest looked up from reference TRBV30 and TRBJ1-2, is SQTIHQWPATLVQPVGSPLSLECTVEGTSNPNLYWYRQAAGRGLQLLFYSVGIGQISSEVPQNLSASRPQDRQFILSSKKLLLSDSGFYLCAWTAGSGYTFGSGTRLTVV.